This T cell receptor beta chain is from a study of blood T cell repertoires in COVID-19. Study information: Sources were T cells, B-cell-depleted T cells, or PBMCs; the material itself was cDNA or gDNA.

This clone was recorded only once. Unmatched junction bases numbered 3, after V lost 4 bases and J lost 3 bases. The CDR3 loop spans 13 amino acids. Germline CDR1 reads SGDLS; CDR2 reads YYNGEE. Those who participated ranged in age from about 18 to 89 years and resided in approximately 26 US areas. Here immunoSEQ multiplex PCR was the method, and the copy in TCRdb shows in-frame clones only, minus some. The sample has roughly 220,000 clones, about 86% seen once; the top ten hold approximately 14%. The chain couples TRBV9 to TRBJ1-1, with 7 bases aligning to TRBD1. The sequenced sample was PBMCs or T cells enriched from blood (not recorded which). The receptor was derived from a woman in her 50s with acute COVID-19. CDR3 sequence (DNA): TGTGCCAGCAGCCCTACAGGGGACACTGAAGCTTTCTTT. It encodes CASSPTGDTEAFF.